This T cell receptor beta chain appears in the sequencing data of a study of OX40 agonist ivuxolimab in advanced cancers. Study summary: The study treated patients with ivuxolimab, an agonistic anti-OX40 (CD134) antibody.

Assay used: immunoSEQ multiplex PCR; TCRdb lists only in-frame clones, some missing. The sample records some 76,000 clones, approximately 90% being singletons. Samples were taken at baseline and on day 1 of cycles 4 and 7. Germline lookup yields CDR1 MNHEY and CDR2 SMNVEV (reference sequence). V shed 3 bases, J shed 1 base, and the junction held 5 bases outside the gene matches. The CDR3 loop spans 17 amino acids. The sequence was collected from an adult with an advanced solid tumor such as melanoma, head and neck, liver or kidney cancer. The chain links TRBV27 to TRBJ2-4, with 11 bases lining up with TRBD2. Material: CD4+ or CD8+ T cells sorted from blood, obtained in a trial of the OX40 agonist ivuxolimab. CDR3: CASSFLAGGRAKNIQYF. CDR3 coding DNA: TGTGCCAGCAGTTTCCTAGCGGGGGGAAGGGCCAAAAACATTCAGTACTTC.